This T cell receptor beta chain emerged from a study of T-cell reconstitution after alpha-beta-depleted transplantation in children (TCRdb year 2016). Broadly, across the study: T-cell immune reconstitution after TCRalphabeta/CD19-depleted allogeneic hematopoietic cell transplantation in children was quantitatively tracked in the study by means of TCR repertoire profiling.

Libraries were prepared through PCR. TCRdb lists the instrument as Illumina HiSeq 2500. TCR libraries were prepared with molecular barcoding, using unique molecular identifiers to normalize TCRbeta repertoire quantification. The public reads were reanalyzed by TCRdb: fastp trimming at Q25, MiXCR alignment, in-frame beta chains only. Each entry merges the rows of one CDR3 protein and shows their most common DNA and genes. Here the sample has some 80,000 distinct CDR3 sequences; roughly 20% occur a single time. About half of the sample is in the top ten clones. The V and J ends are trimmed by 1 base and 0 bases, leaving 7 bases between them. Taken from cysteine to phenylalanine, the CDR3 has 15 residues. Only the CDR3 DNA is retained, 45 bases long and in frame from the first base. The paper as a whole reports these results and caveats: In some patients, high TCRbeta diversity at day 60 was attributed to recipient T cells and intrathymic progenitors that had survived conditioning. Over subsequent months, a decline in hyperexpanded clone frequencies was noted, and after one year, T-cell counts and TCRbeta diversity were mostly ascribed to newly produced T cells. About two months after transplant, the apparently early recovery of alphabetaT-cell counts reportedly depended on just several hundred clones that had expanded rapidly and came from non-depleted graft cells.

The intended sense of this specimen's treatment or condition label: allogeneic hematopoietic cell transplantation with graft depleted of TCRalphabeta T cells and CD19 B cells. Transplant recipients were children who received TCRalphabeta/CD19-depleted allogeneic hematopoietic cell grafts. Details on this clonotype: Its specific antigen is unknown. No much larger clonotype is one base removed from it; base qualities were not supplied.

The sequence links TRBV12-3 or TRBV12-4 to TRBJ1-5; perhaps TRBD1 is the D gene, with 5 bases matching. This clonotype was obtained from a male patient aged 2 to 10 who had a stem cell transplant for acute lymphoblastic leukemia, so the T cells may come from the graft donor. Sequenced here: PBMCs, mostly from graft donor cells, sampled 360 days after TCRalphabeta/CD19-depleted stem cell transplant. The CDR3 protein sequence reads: CASSLVQVSNQPQHF. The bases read TGTGCCAGCAGTTTAGTACAGGTTAGCAATCAGCCCCAGCATTTT.